Sequencing of this T cell receptor (beta chain) was carried out in a study of shared clonotypes between healthy human individuals. TCRdb's copy holds only in-frame clones and misses some; the assay was immunoSEQ multiplex PCR. This table has about 1,500,000 clones, roughly 97% appearing once. Study observations and caveats: Depth was large, yet rarefaction showed that sorted-subset sequencing was incomplete.

As concerns this clone: The antigen remains unidentified.

The material sequenced was naive CD4+ T cells sorted from blood. The subset denotes: CD45RA+ positively selected. The clonotype originates from a man aged 25 to 40 in good health.

The CDR3 region has the DNA TGCGCCAGCAGCCAAGATCCCGGACAGGAAGCCGGGGAGCTGTTTTTT. It yields the protein CASSQDPGQEAGELFF. V usage is TRBV4-3 and J usage is TRBJ2-2; 7 bases align to TRBD1. Losses at the gene ends were 0 bases for V and 6 bases for J; bases not matched to a gene: 7. The CDR3 extends over 16 amino acids. CDR1 and CDR2 from the germline V gene are LGHNA and YSLEER.